The T cell receptor (beta chain) described here comes from a study of metastatic and nonmetastatic thyroid tumors. Study overall: For malignant and benign thyroid patients, tumor or nodule tissue and blood were the sources whose repertoires were compared. The study's findings and limits: As reported, TCR beta diversity in blood and tumor was significantly higher in malignant thyroid tumors than in benign nodules.

No patient received treatment before thyroid surgery. Judged by abundance, this clone is medium-sized. Its target is unknown. Germline CDR1 and CDR2: MRHNA and SNTAGT. The CDR3 is made up of 16 amino acids. V was shortened by 5 bases and J by 2 bases, with 18 bases between the two germline ends. In the study's own analysis: The study's classifier, a distant-metastasis tool for papillary thyroid cancer, was built using CDR3 differences across clinicopathological groups. TCRdb reanalyzed the PCR reads via MiXCR. None of the V and J calls come from the authors' own analysis; TCRdb made them. Here the sample spans about 8,000 clones, roughly 25% being singletons.

Sequenced sample: tumor tissue. This clonotype was sampled from a female donor with papillary thyroid cancer or a benign thyroid nodule (not recorded which). Some clones in this sample may be carry-over from other donors' samples. The J gene is TRBJ1-1, the V gene TRBV6-4; D is undetermined. The CDR3 DNA sequence: TGTGCCAGCAGTCCAAGCCTCCCGGGCCCTAACACTGAAGCTTTCTTT. Its translation: CASSPSLPGPNTEAFF.